This T cell receptor (beta chain) was observed in a study of T cell repertoires in ileal Crohn's disease. Overall study context: Less than 45% were active smokers at surgery; median disease duration was nearly eight years.

Notes on the study in general: All patients with clonality above 26.8% had endoscopic recurrence. Compared with CD4 T cells, sorted CD8 cells carried more expanded clones.

The table lists this clone with a few counts. Its matching antigen is unknown. The table came from immunoSEQ multiplex PCR; TCRdb's copy has only in-frame clones and leaves some out. The sample has about 59,000 clones, around 90% seen once. This sample's time point: neoterminal ileum biopsy at postoperative endoscopy, about 6 months after surgery. Germline trimming cut 7 bases from V and 5 bases from J; bases unmatched to any gene: 13. Looked up from germline, CDR1 is MNHNS and CDR2 is SASEGT. The CDR3 spans 15 residues. The chain recombines TRBV6-1 with TRBJ1-2; 7 positions match TRBD1. The TCR originated in an adult with Crohn's disease. Sequencing was performed on ileal tissue. The CDR3 DNA reads TGTGCCAGCACCCGATCGCGACAGGGAGGATATGGCTACACCTTC. As protein: CASTRSRQGGYGYTF.